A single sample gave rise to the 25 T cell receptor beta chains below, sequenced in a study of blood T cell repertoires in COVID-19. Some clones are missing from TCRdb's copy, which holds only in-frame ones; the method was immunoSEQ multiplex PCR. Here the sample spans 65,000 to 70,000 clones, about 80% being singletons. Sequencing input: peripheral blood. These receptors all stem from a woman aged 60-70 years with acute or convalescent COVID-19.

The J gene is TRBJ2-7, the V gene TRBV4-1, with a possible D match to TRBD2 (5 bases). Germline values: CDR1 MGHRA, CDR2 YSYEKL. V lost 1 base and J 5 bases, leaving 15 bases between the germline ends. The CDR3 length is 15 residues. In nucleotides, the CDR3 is TGCGCCAGCAGCCAAGCGGTTTCGGGATCCCACGAGCAGTACTTC. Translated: CASSQAVSGSHEQYF.

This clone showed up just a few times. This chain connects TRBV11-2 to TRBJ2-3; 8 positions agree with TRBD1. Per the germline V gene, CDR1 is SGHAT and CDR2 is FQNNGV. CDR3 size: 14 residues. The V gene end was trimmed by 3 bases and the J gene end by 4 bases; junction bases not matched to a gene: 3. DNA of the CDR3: TGTGCCAGCAGCTTTACAGGGGGTGCAGATACGCAGTATTTT. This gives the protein CASSFTGGADTQYF. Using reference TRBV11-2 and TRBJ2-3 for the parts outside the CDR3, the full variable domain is EAGVAQSPRYKIIEKRQSVAFWCNPISGHATLYWYQQILGQGPKLLIQFQNNGVVDDSQLPKDRFSAERLKGVDSTLKIQPAKLEDSAVYLCASSFTGGADTQYFGPGTRLTVL.

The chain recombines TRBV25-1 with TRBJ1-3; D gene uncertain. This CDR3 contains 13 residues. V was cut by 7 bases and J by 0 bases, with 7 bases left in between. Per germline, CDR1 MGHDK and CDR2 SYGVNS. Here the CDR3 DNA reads TGTGCCAGCACTAGGAGCTCTGGAAACACCATATATTTT. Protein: CASTRSSGNTIYF.

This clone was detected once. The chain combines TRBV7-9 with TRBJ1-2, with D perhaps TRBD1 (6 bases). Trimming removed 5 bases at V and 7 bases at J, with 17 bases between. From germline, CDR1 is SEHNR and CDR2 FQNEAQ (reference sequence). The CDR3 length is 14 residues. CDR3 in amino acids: CASSDRTETRGYTF. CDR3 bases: TGTGCCAGCAGCGACCGGACAGAGACGCGTGGCTACACCTTC. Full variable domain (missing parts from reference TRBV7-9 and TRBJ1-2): DTGVSQNPRHKITKRGQNVTFRCDPISEHNRLYWYRQTLGQGPEFLTYFQNEAQLEKSRLLSDRFSAERPKGSFSTLEIQRTEQGDSAMYLCASSDRTETRGYTFGSGTRLTVV.

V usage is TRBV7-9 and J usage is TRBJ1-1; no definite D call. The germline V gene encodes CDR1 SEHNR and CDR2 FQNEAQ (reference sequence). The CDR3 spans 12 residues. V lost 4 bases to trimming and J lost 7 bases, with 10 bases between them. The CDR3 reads CASSSKGGEAFF. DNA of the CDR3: TGTGCCAGCAGCTCAAAGGGAGGTGAAGCTTTCTTT.

CDR3 sequence (DNA): TGTGCCAGCAGCTTTAGGAGTCTGGGGGCGGATACGCAGTATTTT. Residues: CASSFRSLGADTQYF. The gene calls are TRBV11-1 and TRBJ2-3; a weak D match, TRBD1 (6 bases). The CDR3 contains 15 residues. CDR1 and CDR2 (germline): SGHAT, FQDESV (reference sequence). V lost 3 bases to trimming and J lost 6 bases, with 16 bases between them.

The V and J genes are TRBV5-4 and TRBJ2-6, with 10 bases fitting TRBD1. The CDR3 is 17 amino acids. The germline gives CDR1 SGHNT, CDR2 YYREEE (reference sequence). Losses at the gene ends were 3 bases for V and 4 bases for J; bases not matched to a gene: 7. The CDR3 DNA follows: TGTGCCAGCAGCTCGGGGGACAGGGGTGCCGGGGCCAACGTCCTGACTTTC. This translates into CASSSGDRGAGANVLTF.

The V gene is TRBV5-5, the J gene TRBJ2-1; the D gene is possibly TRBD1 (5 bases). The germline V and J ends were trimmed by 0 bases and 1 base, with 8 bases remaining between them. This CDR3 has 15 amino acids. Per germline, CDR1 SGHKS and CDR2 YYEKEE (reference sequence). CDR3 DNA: TGTGCCAGCAGCTTGGAGGGGTTATCCTACAATGAGCAGTTCTTC. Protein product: CASSLEGLSYNEQFF. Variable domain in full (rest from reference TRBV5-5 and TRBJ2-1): DAGVTQSPTHLIKTRGQQVTLRCSPISGHKSVSWYQQVLGQGPQFIFQYYEKEERGRGNFPDRFSARQFPNYSSELNVNALLLGDSALYLCASSLEGLSYNEQFFGPGTRLTVL.

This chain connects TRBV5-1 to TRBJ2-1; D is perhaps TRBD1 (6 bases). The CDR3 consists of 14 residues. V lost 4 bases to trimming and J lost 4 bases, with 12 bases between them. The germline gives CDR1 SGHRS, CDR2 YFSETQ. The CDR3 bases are TGCGCCAGCAGCGCAACGACAGGATACAATGAGCAGTTCTTC. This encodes CASSATTGYNEQFF.

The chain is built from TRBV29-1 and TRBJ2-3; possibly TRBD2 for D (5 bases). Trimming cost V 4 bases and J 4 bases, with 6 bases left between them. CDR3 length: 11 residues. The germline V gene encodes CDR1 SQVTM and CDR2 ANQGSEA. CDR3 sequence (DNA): TGCAGCGTTGCTAGCCCAGATACGCAGTATTTT. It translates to CSVASPDTQYF.

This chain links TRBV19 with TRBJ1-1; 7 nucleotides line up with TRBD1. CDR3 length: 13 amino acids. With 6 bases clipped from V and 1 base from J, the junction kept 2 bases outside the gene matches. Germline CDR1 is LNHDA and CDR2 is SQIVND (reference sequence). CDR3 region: CASRWDRNTEAFF. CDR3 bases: TGTGCCAGTAGATGGGACAGGAACACTGAAGCTTTCTTT.

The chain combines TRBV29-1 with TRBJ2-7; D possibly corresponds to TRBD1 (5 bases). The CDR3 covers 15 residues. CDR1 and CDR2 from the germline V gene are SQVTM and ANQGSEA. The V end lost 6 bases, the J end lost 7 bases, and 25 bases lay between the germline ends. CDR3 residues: CSVGEPDTLRDEQYF. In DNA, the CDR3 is TGCAGCGTCGGAGAGCCGGACACCTTACGAGATGAGCAGTACTTC.

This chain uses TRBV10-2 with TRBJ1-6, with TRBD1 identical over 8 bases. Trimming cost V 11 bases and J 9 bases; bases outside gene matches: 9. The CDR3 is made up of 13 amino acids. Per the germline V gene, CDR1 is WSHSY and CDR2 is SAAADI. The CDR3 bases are TGCGCCGCCCAGACAGGGGATAGTTCACCCCTCCACTTT. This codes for CAAQTGDSSPLHF.

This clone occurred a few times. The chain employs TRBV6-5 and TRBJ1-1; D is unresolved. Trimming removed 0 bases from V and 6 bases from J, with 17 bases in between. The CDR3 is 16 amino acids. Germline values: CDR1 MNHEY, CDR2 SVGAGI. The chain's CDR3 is CASSYSGRPEVAEAFF. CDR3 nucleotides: TGTGCCAGCAGTTACTCTGGACGGCCGGAGGTCGCTGAAGCTTTCTTT.

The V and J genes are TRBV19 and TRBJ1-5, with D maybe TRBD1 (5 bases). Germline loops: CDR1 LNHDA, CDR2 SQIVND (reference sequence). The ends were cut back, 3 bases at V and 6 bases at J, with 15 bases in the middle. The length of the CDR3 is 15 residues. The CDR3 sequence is CASSIPAGRGQPQHF. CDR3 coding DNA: TGTGCCAGTAGTATCCCGGCCGGTAGGGGTCAGCCCCAGCATTTT.

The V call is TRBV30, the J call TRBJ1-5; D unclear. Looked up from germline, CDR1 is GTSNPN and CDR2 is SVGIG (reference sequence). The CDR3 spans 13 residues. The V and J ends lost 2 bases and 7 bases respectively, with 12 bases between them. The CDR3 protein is CAWSKEALQPQHF. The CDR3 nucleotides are TGTGCCTGGAGTAAGGAGGCTTTGCAGCCCCAGCATTTT.

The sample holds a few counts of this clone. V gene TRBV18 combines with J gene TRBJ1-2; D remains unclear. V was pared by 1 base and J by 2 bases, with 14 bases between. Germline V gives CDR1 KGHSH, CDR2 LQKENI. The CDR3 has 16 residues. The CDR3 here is CASSPLPGPGNYGYTF. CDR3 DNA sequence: TGTGCCAGCTCACCACTCCCCGGACCGGGAAACTATGGCTACACCTTC.

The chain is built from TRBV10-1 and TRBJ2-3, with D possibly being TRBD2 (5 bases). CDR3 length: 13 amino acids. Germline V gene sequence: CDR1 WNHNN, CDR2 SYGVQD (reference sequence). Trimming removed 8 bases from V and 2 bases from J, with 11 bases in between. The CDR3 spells CASAGLLTDTQYF. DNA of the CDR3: TGCGCCAGCGCTGGACTTCTCACAGATACGCAGTATTTT.

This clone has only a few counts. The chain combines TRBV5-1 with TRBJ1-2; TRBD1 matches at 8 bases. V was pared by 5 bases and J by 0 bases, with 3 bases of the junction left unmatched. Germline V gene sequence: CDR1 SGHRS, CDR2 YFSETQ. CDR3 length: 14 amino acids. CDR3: CASSEDRANYGYTF. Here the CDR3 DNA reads TGCGCCAGCAGTGAGGACAGGGCTAACTATGGCTACACCTTC.

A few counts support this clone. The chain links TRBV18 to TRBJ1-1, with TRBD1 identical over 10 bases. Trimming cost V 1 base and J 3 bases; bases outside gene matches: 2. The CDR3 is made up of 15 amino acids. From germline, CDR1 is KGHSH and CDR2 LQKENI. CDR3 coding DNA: TGTGCCAGCTCACCACAGGGACAGGGGCACACTGAAGCTTTCTTT. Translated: CASSPQGQGHTEAFF.

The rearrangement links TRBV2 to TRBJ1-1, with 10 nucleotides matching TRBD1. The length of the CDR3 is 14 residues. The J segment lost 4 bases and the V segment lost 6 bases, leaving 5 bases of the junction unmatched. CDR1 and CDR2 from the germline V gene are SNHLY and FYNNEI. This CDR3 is CASSFGDRGTEAFF. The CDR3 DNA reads TGTGCCAGCAGCTTTGGGGACAGGGGCACTGAAGCTTTCTTT. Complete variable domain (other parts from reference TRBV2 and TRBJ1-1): EPEVTQTPSHQVTQMGQEVILRCVPISNHLYFYWYRQILGQKVEFLVSFYNNEISEKSEIFDDQFSVERPDGSNFTLKIRSTKLEDSAMYFCASSFGDRGTEAFFGQGTRLTVV.

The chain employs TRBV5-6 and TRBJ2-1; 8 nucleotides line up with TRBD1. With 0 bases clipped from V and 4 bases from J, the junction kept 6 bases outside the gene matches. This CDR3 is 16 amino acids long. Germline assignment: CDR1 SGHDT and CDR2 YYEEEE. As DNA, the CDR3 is TGTGCCAGCAGCTTGGAGATGGGACAGGAGTACAATGAGCAGTTCTTC. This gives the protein CASSLEMGQEYNEQFF. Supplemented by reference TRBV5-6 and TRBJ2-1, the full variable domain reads DAGVTQSPTHLIKTRGQQVTLRCSPKSGHDTVSWYQQALGQGPQFIFQYYEEEERQRGNFPDRFSGHQFPNYSSELNVNALLLGDSALYLCASSLEMGQEYNEQFFGPGTRLTVL.

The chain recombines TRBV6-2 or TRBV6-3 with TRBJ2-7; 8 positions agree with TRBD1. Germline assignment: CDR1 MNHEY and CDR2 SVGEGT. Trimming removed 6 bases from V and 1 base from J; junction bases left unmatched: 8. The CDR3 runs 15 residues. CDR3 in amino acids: CASSKAGQGSYEQYF. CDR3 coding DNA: TGTGCCAGCAGCAAGGCCGGACAGGGATCCTACGAGCAGTACTTC.

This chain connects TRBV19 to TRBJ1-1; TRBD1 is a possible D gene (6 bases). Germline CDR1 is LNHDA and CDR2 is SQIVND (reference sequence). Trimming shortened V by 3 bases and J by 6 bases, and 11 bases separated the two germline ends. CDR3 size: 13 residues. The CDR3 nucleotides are TGTGCCAGTAGTATTCGCGGGGGCTCTGAAGCTTTCTTT. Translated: CASSIRGGSEAFF.

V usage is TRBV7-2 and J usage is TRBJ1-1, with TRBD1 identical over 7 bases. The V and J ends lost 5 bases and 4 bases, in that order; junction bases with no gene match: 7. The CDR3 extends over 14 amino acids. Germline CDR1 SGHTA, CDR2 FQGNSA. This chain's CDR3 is CASSVTGWTTEAFF. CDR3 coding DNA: TGTGCCAGCAGCGTGACAGGGTGGACCACTGAAGCTTTCTTT.